Following are 11 T cell receptor beta chains from one sample sequenced in a study of T-cell memory formation after mild COVID-19. TCRdb re-analysed the 5' RACE reads in MiXCR, keeping a single row per CDR3 protein. This table has about 500,000 distinct CDR3 sequences, around 21% appearing once. The sequenced sample consisted of PBMCs or a T cell subset sorted from them (not recorded which). These TCRs come from an adult woman who had mild COVID-19 (a few samples of this study predate the infection). Cell type and time point are not known.

This clonotype was recorded at least ten times. V gene TRBV12-3 or TRBV12-4 combines with J gene TRBJ2-1, with TRBD2 identical over 10 bases. CDR3 length equals 15 residues. The trim removed 5 bases at V and 5 bases at J, leaving 6 bases unmatched. CDR3 DNA: TGTGCCAGCAGTAGAAAGCGGGAGGGTCACAATGAGCAGTTCTTC. This encodes CASSRKREGHNEQFF.

This clonotype showed up many times. This chain connects TRBV5-1 to TRBJ2-3, with 10 nucleotides matching TRBD2. The CDR3 is 16 amino acids. Trimming removed 1 base from V and 2 bases from J; junction bases left unmatched: 4. Germline V gives CDR1 SGHRS, CDR2 YFSETQ. The CDR3 here is CASSLPLAGDTDTQYF. The CDR3 nucleotides read TGCGCCAGCAGCTTGCCTCTAGCGGGGGACACAGATACGCAGTATTTT.

Only a few counts were recorded for this clonotype. The V and J genes are TRBV20-1 and TRBJ1-4, with D possibly TRBD1 on 5 matching bases. Deletions cut 3 bases from V and 7 bases from J, with 15 bases between. CDR1 and CDR2 from the germline V gene are DFQATT and SNEGSKA (reference sequence). This CDR3 has 14 amino acids. The CDR3 is CSASRDGRFEKLFF. The DNA of the CDR3 is TGCAGTGCTAGCCGGGACGGACGATTTGAAAAACTGTTTTTT.

The V gene is TRBV6-5, the J gene TRBJ2-1, with D possibly TRBD2 on 5 matching bases. Germline CDR1 MNHEY, CDR2 SVGAGI. V was pared by 6 bases and J by 0 bases, with 12 bases between. The CDR3 is 15 amino acids. Written as DNA, the CDR3 is TGTGCCAGCAGCGCTACAACTAGCTCCTACAATGAGCAGTTCTTC. Encoded protein: CASSATTSSYNEQFF.

This clonotype has a handful of counts. This sequence joins TRBV24-1 and TRBJ2-1; possible D gene TRBD1, 5 bases. CDR1 and CDR2 from the germline V gene are KGHDR and SFDVKD. This CDR3 is 15 amino acids long. Deletions cut 1 base from V and 7 bases from J, with 13 bases between. CDR3 residues: CATSDLKGKANEQFF. The CDR3 DNA reads TGTGCCACCAGTGATTTAAAGGGGAAAGCAAATGAGCAGTTCTTC.

The rearrangement links TRBV6-5 to TRBJ2-1; D might be TRBD1 (5 bases). The CDR3 extends over 16 amino acids. From germline, CDR1 is MNHEY and CDR2 SVGAGI. The V and J ends lost 5 bases and 2 bases respectively, with 16 bases between them. CDR3 bases: TGTGCCAGCAGTAACACCCCGGACAATCCCTACAATGAGCAGTTCTTC. This sequence encodes CASSNTPDNPYNEQFF.

V is TRBV11-2 and J is TRBJ2-3, with D uncertain. Germline V gives CDR1 SGHAT, CDR2 FQNNGV. Trimming shortened V by 1 base and J by 0 bases, and 14 bases separated the two germline ends. The CDR3 is 17 residues long. DNA of the CDR3: TGTGCCAGCAGCTTAGTGGCCTTCTCAACTAGCACAGATACGCAGTATTTT. Translating gives CASSLVAFSTSTDTQYF.

The rearrangement links TRBV4-3 to TRBJ2-3; 10 nucleotides agree with TRBD2. This CDR3 contains 16 residues. J was trimmed by 2 bases and V by 3 bases; bases with no gene match: 5. In germline, CDR1 is LGHNA, CDR2 YSLEER. Written as DNA, the CDR3 is TGCGCCAGCAGCCAGGGACTAGCGACCCCCACAGATACGCAGTATTTT. This translates into CASSQGLATPTDTQYF.

This clonotype was observed many times. The chain links TRBV7-2 to TRBJ1-3; D is unclear. V dropped 2 bases and J dropped 6 bases, with 11 bases sitting between them. This CDR3 is 14 amino acids long. Germline loops: CDR1 SGHTA, CDR2 FQGNSA. The CDR3 sequence: CASSLRGSQNTIYF. For the CDR3, the DNA is TGTGCCAGCAGCTTACGAGGGTCTCAAAACACCATATATTTT. The full variable domain, with the rest looked up from reference TRBV7-2 and TRBJ1-3, is GAGVSQSPSNKVTEKGKDVELRCDPISGHTALYWYRQSLGQGLEFLIYFQGNSAPDKSGLPSDRFSAERTGGSVSTLTIQRTQQEDSAVYLCASSLRGSQNTIYFGEGSWLTVV.

The table lists this clonotype with a few counts. This chain links TRBV6-2 or TRBV6-3 with TRBJ2-1; TRBD2 is a possible D gene (6 bases). Trimming pared 2 bases from V and 3 bases from J, leaving 11 bases between. The CDR3 spans 15 residues. Germline V lookup: CDR1 MNHEY, CDR2 SVGEGT. This CDR3 reads CASSYGSGYYNEQFF. As DNA, the CDR3 is TGTGCCAGCAGTTACGGGAGCGGGTACTACAATGAGCAGTTCTTC.

CDR3 region: CAISDGQESYEQYF. The CDR3 bases are TGTGCCATCAGTGATGGACAGGAGAGCTACGAGCAGTACTTC. V is TRBV10-3 and J is TRBJ2-7; 7 nucleotides match TRBD1. This CDR3 comprises 14 residues. The germline V gene encodes CDR1 ENHRY and CDR2 SYGVKD. The trim removed 3 bases at V and 3 bases at J, leaving 5 bases unmatched.